These 11 T cell receptor beta chains were all obtained from the same sample, sequenced in a study of PD-1 blockade in classical Hodgkin lymphoma. Time point denoted: cycle 4 day 1 (C4D1), after 6 weeks of nivolumab. Every patient had relapsed following autologous stem cell transplantation, and cohorts differed in brentuximab vedotin exposure. Repertoires were generated with immunoSEQ multiplex PCR, while TCRdb's copy carries only in-frame clones and drops some. The sample includes around 24,000 clones, about four fifths seen only once; the top ten take 22%. The specimen comprised peripheral blood mononuclear cells (PBMCs), sampled before the fourth cycle of nivolumab. The origin of the receptors is a human donor with classical Hodgkin lymphoma.

The V and J genes are TRBV19 and TRBJ2-7; weak D call: TRBD1 (6 bases). V shed 6 bases and J shed 0 bases, with 18 bases lying between them. Germline assignment: CDR1 LNHDA and CDR2 SQIVND (reference sequence). The CDR3 sequence is 16 residues long. The CDR3: CASSPQGSLSSYEQYF. As DNA, the CDR3 is TGTGCCAGTAGCCCTCAGGGGTCCCTAAGCTCCTACGAGCAGTACTTC.

The rearrangement links TRBV7-3 to TRBJ1-2; TRBD1 agrees at 7 bases. V shed 1 base, J shed 10 bases, and the junction held 6 bases outside the gene matches. Germline-derived CDR1 and CDR2 are SGHTA and FQGTGA. This CDR3 is 13 amino acids long. The DNA for the CDR3 is TGTGCCAGCAGCTTAAGCGACAGGGATTACTACACCTTC. It translates to CASSLSDRDYYTF.

The V and J genes are TRBV19 and TRBJ2-7, with TRBD2 matching 7 bases. The trim removed 4 bases at V and 3 bases at J, leaving 6 bases unmatched. CDR3 size: 14 residues. Germline CDR1 LNHDA, CDR2 SQIVND (reference sequence). The CDR3 is CASSTPGGVYEQYF. As DNA, the CDR3 is TGTGCCAGTAGTACTCCTGGGGGGGTCTACGAGCAGTACTTC.

The rearrangement joins TRBV27 to TRBJ2-7; no clear D. Germline V gene data show CDR1 as MNHEY and CDR2 as SMNVEV (reference sequence). Trimming stripped 4 bases from V and 2 bases from J, with 12 bases between. The CDR3 has 14 amino acids. CDR3 DNA: TGTGCCAGCAGTTGGCCCGACCGTCCCTACGAGCAGTACTTC. Its translation: CASSWPDRPYEQYF.

There are many counts of this clone. The chain recombines TRBV6-5 with TRBJ2-1; D call uncertain. The V and J ends lost 0 bases and 8 bases respectively, with 2 bases between them. This CDR3 has 11 amino acids. CDR1 is MNHEY and CDR2 is SVGAGI in the germline V gene. CDR3 sequence (DNA): TGTGCCAGCAGTTACTCATATGAGCAGTTCTTC. It encodes CASSYSYEQFF.

This clone was seen only once. The chain is built from TRBV7-9 and TRBJ2-3, with D hard to call. The CDR3 contains 15 residues. Germline assignment: CDR1 SEHNR and CDR2 FQNEAQ (reference sequence). Trimming shortened V by 1 base and J by 5 bases, and 13 bases separated the two germline ends. CDR3 nucleotides: TGTGCCAGCAGCTTAGGGACCGTCCCCCAAGATACGCAGTATTTT. Protein product: CASSLGTVPQDTQYF.

This clone has only a few counts. The chain employs TRBV10-3 and TRBJ1-2, with 9 bases fitting TRBD1. The CDR3 is 15 amino acids. The V segment lost 0 bases and the J segment 4 bases; nucleotides outside the gene matches: 3. Germline CDR1 reads ENHRY; CDR2 reads SYGVKD. CDR3 amino acids: CAISESGTGRYGYTF. DNA for the CDR3: TGTGCCATCAGTGAGTCTGGGACAGGGCGCTATGGCTACACCTTC.

The chain couples TRBV12-2 to TRBJ1-4; TRBD1 is the table's D call, not checked against the DNA. TRBV12-2 is noted as a pseudogene. The CDR3 extends over 18 amino acids. The CDR3 loop is CASRLGGRQGQGTEKLFF. The CDR3 bases are TGTGCAAGTCGCTTAGGAGGTCGACAGGGACAGGGAACCGAAAAACTGTTTTTT.

V gene TRBV5-1 combines with J gene TRBJ1-5; D gene uncertain. With 0 bases removed from V and 7 bases from J, the gap between germline ends came to 8 bases. CDR3 size: 13 residues. Germline CDR1 reads SGHRS; CDR2 reads YFSETQ. The CDR3 is CASSLDSLQPQHF. DNA for the CDR3: TGCGCCAGCAGCTTGGACAGCCTCCAGCCCCAGCATTTT.

The V call is TRBV19, the J call TRBJ2-5, with D uncertain. From germline, CDR1 is LNHDA and CDR2 SQIVND (reference sequence). The CDR3 spans 15 residues. With 4 bases removed from V and 4 bases from J, the gap between germline ends came to 16 bases. The CDR3 sequence is CASSNFGGNGETQYF. The CDR3 nucleotides are TGTGCCAGTAGTAATTTTGGTGGGAACGGAGAGACCCAGTACTTC. The entire variable domain, with the rest obtained from reference TRBV19 and TRBJ2-5, is as follows: DGGITQSPKYLFRKEGQNVTLSCEQNLNHDAMYWYRQDPGQGLRLIYYSQIVNDFQKGDIAEGYSVSREKKESFPLTVTSAQKNPTAFYLCASSNFGGNGETQYFGPGTRLLVL.

V and J are TRBV11-2 and TRBJ2-5, with D hard to call. This CDR3 spans 17 amino acids. Germline V CDR1 and CDR2: SGHAT, FQNNGV. Trimming stripped 0 bases from V and 0 bases from J, with 14 bases between. The CDR3 DNA follows: TGTGCCAGCAGCTTAGAGACTCCCCTCTACGACCAAGAGACCCAGTACTTC. It codes for CASSLETPLYDQETQYF.